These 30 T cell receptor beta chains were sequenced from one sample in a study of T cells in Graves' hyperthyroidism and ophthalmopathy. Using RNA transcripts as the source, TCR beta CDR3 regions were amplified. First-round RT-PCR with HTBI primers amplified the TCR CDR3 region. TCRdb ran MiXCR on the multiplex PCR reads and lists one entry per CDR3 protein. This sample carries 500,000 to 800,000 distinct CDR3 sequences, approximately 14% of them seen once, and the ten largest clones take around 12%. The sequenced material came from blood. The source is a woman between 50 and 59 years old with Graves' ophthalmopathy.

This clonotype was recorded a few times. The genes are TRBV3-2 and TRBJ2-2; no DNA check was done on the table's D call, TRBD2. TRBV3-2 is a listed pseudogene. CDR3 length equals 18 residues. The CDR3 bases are TGTGCCAGCAGCCCGAACCCGGGACTAGCGACGAACACCGGGGAGCTGTTTTTT. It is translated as CASSPNPGLATNTGELFF.

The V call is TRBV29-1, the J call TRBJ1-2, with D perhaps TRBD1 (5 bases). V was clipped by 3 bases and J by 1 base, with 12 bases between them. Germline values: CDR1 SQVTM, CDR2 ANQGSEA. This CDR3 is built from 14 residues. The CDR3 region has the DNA TGCAGCGTTGAGGCAGGGCCTCTTAACTATGGCTACACCTTC. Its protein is CSVEAGPLNYGYTF. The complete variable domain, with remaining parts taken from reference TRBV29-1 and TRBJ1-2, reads SAVISQKPSRDICQRGTSLTIQCQVDSQVTMMFWYRQQPGQSLTLIATANQGSEATYESGFVIDKFPISRPNLTFSTLTVSNMSPEDSSIYLCSVEAGPLNYGYTFGSGTRLTVV.

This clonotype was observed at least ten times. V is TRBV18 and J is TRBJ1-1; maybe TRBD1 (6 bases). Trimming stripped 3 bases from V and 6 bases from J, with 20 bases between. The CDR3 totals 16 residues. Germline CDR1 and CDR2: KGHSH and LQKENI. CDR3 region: CASSPTGASGEAEAFF. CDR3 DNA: TGTGCCAGCTCACCCACTGGAGCCTCAGGGGAGGCTGAAGCTTTCTTT. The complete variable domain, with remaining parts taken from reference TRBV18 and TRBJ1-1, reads NAGVMQNPRHLVRRRGQEARLRCSPMKGHSHVYWYRQLPEEGLKFMVYLQKENIIDESGMPKERFSAEFPKEGPSILRIQQVVRGDSAAYFCASSPTGASGEAEAFFGQGTRLTVV.

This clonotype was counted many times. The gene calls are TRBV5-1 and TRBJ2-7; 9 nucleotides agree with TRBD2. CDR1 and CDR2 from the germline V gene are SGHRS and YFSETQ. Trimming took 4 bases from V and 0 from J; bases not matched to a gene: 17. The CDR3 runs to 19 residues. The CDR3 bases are TGCGCCAGCAGCCCCCGAGAAGGACTAGCGCCTCGGGACTCCTACGAGCAGTACTTC. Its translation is CASSPREGLAPRDSYEQYF.

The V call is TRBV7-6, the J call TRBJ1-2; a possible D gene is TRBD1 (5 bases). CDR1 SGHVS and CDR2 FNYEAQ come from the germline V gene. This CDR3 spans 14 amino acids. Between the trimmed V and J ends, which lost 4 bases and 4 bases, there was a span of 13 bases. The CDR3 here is CASSSPTDIYGYTF. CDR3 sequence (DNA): TGTGCCAGCAGCTCACCGACAGATATCTATGGCTACACCTTC.

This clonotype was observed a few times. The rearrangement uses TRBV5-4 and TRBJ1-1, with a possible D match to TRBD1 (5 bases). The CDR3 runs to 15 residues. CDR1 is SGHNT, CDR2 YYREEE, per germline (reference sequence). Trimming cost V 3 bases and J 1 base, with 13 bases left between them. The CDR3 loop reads CASSSSGKGNTEAFF. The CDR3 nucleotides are TGTGCCAGCAGCTCTTCAGGGAAGGGGAACACTGAAGCTTTCTTT.

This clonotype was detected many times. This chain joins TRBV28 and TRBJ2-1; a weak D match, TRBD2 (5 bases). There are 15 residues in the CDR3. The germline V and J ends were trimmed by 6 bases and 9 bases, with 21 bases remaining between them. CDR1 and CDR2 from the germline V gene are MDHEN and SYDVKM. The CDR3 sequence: CASRPSGWGLGEQFF. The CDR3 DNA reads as TGTGCCAGCAGACCGAGCGGATGGGGTTTGGGTGAGCAGTTCTTC.

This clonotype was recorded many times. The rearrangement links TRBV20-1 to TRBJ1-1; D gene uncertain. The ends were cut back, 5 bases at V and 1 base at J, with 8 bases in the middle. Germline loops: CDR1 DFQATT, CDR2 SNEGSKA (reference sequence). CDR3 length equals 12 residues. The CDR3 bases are TGCAGTGCTGAGGACTGGAACACTGAAGCTTTCTTT. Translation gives CSAEDWNTEAFF.

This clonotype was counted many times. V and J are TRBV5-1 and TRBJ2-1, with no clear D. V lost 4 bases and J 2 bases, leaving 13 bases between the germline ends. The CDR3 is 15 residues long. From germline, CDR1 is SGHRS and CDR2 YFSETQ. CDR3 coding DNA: TGCGCCAGCAGCACTCAGGACGCCACCTACAATGAGCAGTTCTTC. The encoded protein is CASSTQDATYNEQFF. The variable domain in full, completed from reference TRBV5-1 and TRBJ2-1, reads KAGVTQTPRYLIKTRGQQVTLSCSPISGHRSVSWYQQTPGQGLQFLFEYFSETQRNKGNFPGRFSGRQFSNSRSEMNVSTLELGDSALYLCASSTQDATYNEQFFGPGTRLTVL.

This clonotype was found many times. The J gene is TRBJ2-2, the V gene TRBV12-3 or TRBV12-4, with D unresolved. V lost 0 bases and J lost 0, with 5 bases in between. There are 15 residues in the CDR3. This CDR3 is CASSLAPPNTGELFF. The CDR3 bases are TGTGCCAGCAGTTTAGCGCCACCGAACACCGGGGAGCTGTTTTTT.

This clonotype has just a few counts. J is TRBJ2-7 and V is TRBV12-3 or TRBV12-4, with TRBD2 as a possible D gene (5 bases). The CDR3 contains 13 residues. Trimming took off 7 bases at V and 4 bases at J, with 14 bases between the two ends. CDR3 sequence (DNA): TGTGCCAGCAAATTGGCGGGCACGTACGAGCAGTACTTC. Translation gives CASKLAGTYEQYF.

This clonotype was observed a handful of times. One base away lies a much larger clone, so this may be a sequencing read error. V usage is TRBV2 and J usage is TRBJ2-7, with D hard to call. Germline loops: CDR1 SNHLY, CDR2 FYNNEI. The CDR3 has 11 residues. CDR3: CASSPQYERYF. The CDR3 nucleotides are TGTGCCAGCAGTCCCCAATACGAGCGGTACTTC.

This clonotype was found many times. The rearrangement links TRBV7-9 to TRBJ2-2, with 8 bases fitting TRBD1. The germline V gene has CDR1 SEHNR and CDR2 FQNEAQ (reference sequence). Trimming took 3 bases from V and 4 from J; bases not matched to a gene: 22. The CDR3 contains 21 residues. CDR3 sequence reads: CASSFRLGALQGEVSTGELFF. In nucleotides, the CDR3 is TGTGCCAGCAGCTTCCGGCTTGGGGCCCTACAGGGGGAAGTCTCCACCGGGGAGCTGTTTTTT.

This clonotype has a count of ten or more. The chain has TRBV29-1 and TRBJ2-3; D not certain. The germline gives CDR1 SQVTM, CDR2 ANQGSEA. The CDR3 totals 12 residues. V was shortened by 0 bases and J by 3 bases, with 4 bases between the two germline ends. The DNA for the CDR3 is TGCAGCGTTGAAGACCCAACAGATACGCAGTATTTT. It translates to CSVEDPTDTQYF.

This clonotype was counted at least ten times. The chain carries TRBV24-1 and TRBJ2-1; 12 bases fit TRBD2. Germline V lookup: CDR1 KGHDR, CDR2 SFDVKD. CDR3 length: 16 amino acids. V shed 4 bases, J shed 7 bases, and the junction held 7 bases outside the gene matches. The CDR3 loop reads CATSDPLAGGMNEQFF. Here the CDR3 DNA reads TGTGCCACCAGTGACCCTCTAGCGGGAGGGATGAATGAGCAGTTCTTC.

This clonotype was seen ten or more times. CDR3 amino acids: CASSLGQGVGGYTF. CDR3 nucleotide sequence: TGTGCCAGCAGCTTGGGACAGGGGGTTGGAGGCTACACCTTC. The rearrangement links TRBV7-9 to TRBJ1-2, with 11 bases that match TRBD1. J lost 8 bases, V lost 3 bases, and 5 bases had no gene match. Germline V lookup: CDR1 SEHNR, CDR2 FQNEAQ (reference sequence). The CDR3 spans 14 residues.

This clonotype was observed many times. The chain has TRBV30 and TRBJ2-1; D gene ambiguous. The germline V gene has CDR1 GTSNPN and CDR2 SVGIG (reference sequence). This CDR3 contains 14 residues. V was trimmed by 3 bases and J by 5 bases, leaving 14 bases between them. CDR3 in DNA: TGTGCCTGGAGAACGGGCAGGCGGAACAATGAGCAGTTCTTC. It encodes CAWRTGRRNNEQFF.

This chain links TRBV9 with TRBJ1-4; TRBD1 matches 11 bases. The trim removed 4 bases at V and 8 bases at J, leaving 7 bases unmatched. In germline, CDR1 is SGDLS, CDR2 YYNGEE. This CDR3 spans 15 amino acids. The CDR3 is CASSTPGTGGEKLFF. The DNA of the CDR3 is TGTGCCAGCAGCACCCCCGGGACAGGGGGAGAAAAACTGTTTTTT. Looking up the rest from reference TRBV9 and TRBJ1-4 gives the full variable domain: DSGVTQTPKHLITATGQRVTLRCSPRSGDLSVYWYQQSLDQGLQFLIQYYNGEERAKGNILERFSAQQFPDLHSELNLSSLELGDSALYFCASSTPGTGGEKLFFGSGTQLSVL.

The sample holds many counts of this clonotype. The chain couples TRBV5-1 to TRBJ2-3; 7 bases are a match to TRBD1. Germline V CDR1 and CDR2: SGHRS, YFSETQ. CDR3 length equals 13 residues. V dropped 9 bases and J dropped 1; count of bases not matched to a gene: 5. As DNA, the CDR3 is TGCGCCACTTCGACAGGGCGCACAGATACGCAGTATTTT. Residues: CATSTGRTDTQYF.

CDR3: CAASQGTGNTIYF. The DNA of the CDR3 is TGTGCCGCTTCACAGGGGACTGGAAACACCATATATTTT. The V and J genes are TRBV28 and TRBJ1-3; 7 bases fit TRBD1. The CDR3 spans 13 residues. Trimming removed 11 bases from V and 2 bases from J; junction bases left unmatched: 6. Germline V gene lookup returns CDR1 MDHEN and CDR2 SYDVKM.

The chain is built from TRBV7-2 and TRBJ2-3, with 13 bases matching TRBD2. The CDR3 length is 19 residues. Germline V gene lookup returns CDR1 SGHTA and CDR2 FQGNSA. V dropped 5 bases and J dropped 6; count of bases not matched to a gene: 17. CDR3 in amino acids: CASSPYSGTSGMSYDTQYF. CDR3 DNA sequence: TGTGCCAGCAGCCCCTATTCCGGGACTAGCGGGATGTCTTATGATACGCAGTATTTT.

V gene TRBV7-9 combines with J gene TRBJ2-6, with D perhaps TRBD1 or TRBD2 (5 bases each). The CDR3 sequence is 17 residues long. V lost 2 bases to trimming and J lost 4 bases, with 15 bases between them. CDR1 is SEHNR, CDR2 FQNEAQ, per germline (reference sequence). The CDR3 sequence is CASSLPPGTAGANVLTF. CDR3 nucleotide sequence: TGTGCCAGCAGCTTACCCCCGGGGACCGCAGGGGCCAACGTCCTGACTTTC.

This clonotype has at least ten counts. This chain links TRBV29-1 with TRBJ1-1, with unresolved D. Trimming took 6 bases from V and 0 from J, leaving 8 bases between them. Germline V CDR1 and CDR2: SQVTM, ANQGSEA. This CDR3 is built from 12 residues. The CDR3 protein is CSVARMNTEAFF. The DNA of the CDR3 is TGCAGCGTCGCGCGTATGAACACTGAAGCTTTCTTT.

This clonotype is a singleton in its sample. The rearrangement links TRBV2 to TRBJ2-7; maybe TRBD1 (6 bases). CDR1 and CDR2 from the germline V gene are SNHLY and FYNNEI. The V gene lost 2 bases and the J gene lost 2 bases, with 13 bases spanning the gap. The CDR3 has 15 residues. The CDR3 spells CASSEQGLGAYEQYF. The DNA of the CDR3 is TGTGCCAGCAGTGAACAGGGGCTAGGGGCCTACGAGCAGTACTTC.

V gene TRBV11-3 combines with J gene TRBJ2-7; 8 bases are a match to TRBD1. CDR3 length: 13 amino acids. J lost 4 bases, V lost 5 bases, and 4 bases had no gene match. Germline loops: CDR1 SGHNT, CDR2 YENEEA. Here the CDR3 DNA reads TGTGCCAGCAGCACCCGGGACAGGTACGAGCAGTACTTC. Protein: CASSTRDRYEQYF.

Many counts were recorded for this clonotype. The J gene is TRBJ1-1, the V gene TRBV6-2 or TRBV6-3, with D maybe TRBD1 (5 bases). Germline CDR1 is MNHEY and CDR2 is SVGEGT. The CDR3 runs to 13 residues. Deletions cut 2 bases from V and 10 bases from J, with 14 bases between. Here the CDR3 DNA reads TGTGCCAGCAGTTACGAAGGTGCAGGGAGAGCTTTCTTT. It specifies CASSYEGAGRAFF.

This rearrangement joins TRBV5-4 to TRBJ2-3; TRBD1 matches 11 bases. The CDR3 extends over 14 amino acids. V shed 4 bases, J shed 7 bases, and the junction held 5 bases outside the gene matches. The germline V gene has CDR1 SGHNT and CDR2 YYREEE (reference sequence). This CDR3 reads CASSPGTGGNTQYF. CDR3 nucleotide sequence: TGTGCCAGCAGCCCCGGGACAGGGGGAAATACGCAGTATTTT.

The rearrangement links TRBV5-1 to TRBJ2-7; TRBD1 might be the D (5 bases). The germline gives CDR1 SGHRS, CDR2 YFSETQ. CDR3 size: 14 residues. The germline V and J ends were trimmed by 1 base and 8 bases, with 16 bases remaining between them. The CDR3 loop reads CASSLPSGRVKQYF. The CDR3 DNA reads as TGCGCCAGCAGCTTGCCCTCGGGCAGGGTGAAGCAGTACTTC.

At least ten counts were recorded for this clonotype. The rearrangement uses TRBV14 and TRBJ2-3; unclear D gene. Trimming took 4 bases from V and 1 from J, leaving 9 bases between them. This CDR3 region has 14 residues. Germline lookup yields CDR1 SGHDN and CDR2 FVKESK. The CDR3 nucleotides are TGTGCCAGCAGCCGCCTACTGGGCACAGATACGCAGTATTTT. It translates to CASSRLLGTDTQYF.

The CDR3 bases are TGTGCCAGCAGTTACTCCAGGGTACCAGCCTACAATGAGCAGTTCTTC. Amino acid sequence: CASSYSRVPAYNEQFF. The V gene is TRBV6-6, the J gene TRBJ2-1; D is perhaps TRBD1 (5 bases). CDR1 and CDR2 from the germline V gene are MNHNY and SVGAGI (reference sequence). Trimming stripped 0 bases from V and 2 bases from J, with 11 bases between. The length of the CDR3 is 16 residues.